This entry features one T cell receptor beta chain sequence. Other DNA sequences in this sample translate to the same CDR3. Losses at the gene ends were 6 bases for V and 4 bases for J; bases not matched to a gene: 14. This CDR3 has 17 amino acids. The germline V gene encodes CDR1 SEHNR and CDR2 FQNEAQ (reference sequence). The method was immunoSEQ multiplex PCR; TCRdb's version includes in-frame clones alone and lacks a portion of them. This table has over 70,000 clones, 86% appearing once. The data were obtained in a study of T cells in localized non-small cell lung cancer. This specimen was peripheral blood, taken before any cancer treatment. The V call is TRBV7-9, the J call TRBJ1-1; 10 bases fit TRBD1. The TCR comes from a male donor aged 60 or over with stage III squamous cell lung carcinoma. CDR3 nucleotide sequence: TGTGCCAGCAGTTTCGGGACAGGGGCATCCTCGAGCACTGAAGCTTTCTTT. Protein product: CASSFGTGASSSTEAFF.